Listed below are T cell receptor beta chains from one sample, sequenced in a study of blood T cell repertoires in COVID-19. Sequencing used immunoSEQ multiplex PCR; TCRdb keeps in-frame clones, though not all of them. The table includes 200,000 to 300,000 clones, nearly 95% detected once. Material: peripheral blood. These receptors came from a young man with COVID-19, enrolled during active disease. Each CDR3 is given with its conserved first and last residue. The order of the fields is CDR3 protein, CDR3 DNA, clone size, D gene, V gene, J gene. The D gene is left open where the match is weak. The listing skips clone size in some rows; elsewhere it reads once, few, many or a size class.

CASSSRQGTSGQPQHF	TGTGCCAGTAGTTCGCGCCAGGGAACTTCGGGTCAGCCCCAGCATTTT	NA	NA	TRBV19	TRBJ1-5
CASSQGAGSYQPQHF	TGTGCCAGCAGCCAGGGGGCAGGGAGCTATCAGCCCCAGCATTTT	NA	NA	TRBV3-1/TRBV3-2	TRBJ1-5
CASSVVGGTGEGMNEQFF	TGTGCCAGCAGCGTAGTAGGAGGGACGGGGGAAGGAATGAATGAGCAGTTCTTC	NA	NA	TRBV9	TRBJ2-1
CASSFETGGDSSGNTIYF	TGTGCCAGCAGCTTCGAGACAGGGGGCGATTCCTCTGGAAACACCATATATTTT	NA	TRBD1	TRBV7-9	TRBJ1-3
CASSVAPITNYGYTF	TGTGCCAGCAGCGTAGCTCCTATAACTAACTATGGCTACACCTTC	NA	NA	TRBV9	TRBJ1-2
CASRFSGIGTEAFF	TGTGCCAGCAGGTTTTCGGGGATCGGGACTGAAGCTTTCTTT	NA	NA	TRBV6-5	TRBJ1-1
CASSPETGNGGYTF	TGTGCCAGCAGCCCAGAGACAGGGAACGGTGGCTACACCTTC	NA	TRBD1	TRBV7-6	TRBJ1-2
CASSLGGPWEKLFF	TGCGCCAGCAGCTTGGGTGGGCCGTGGGAAAAACTGTTTTTT	NA	NA	TRBV5-1	TRBJ1-4
CASSLALSQETQYF	TGTGCCAGCAGCTTAGCGCTCAGTCAAGAGACCCAGTACTTC	NA	NA	TRBV7-9	TRBJ2-5
CASSQVSGVNYEQYF	TGCGCCAGCAGCCAAGTGAGCGGGGTCAACTACGAGCAGTACTTC	once	TRBD2	TRBV4-1	TRBJ2-7
CASSEYRVGQPQHF	TGTGCCAGCAGTGAATACAGGGTTGGTCAGCCCCAGCATTTT	NA	NA	TRBV6-1	TRBJ1-5
CSASNRVILNTEAFF	TGCAGTGCTAGTAACAGGGTAATTTTGAACACTGAAGCTTTCTTT	NA	NA	TRBV20-1	TRBJ1-1
CASSREVDYEQYF	TGTGCCAGCAGTAGGGAGGTGGACTACGAGCAGTACTTC	NA	NA	TRBV6-2/TRBV6-3	TRBJ2-7
CASSAAGTGVFGNTIYF	TGTGCCAGCAGCGCCGCCGGGACAGGGGTTTTTGGAAACACCATATATTTT	NA	TRBD1	TRBV9	TRBJ1-3
CAWSVEYGDYTFGETQYF	NA	once	NA	TRBV30	TRBJ2-5
CASSPGGRGSTDTQYF	TGTGCCAGCAGCCCGGGGGGGCGGGGGAGCACAGATACGCAGTATTTT	NA	TRBD2	TRBV5-4	TRBJ2-3
CATSDLSDEQFF	TGTGCCACCAGTGATTTAAGCGATGAGCAGTTCTTC	NA	NA	TRBV24-1	TRBJ2-1
CASSSPQGAETQYF	TGTGCCAGCAGCTCCCCACAGGGGGCTGAGACCCAGTACTTC	NA	TRBD1	TRBV7-6	TRBJ2-5
CASSYERTGLNTEAFF	TGTGCCAGCAGCTACGAAAGGACAGGGTTGAACACTGAAGCTTTCTTT	NA	TRBD1	TRBV7-3	TRBJ1-1
CASSSGLAMYQETQYF	TGTGCCAGCAGCTCCGGCCTAGCGATGTACCAAGAGACCCAGTACTTC	NA	NA	TRBV13	TRBJ2-5
CASSEGTGPFTMNTEAFF	TGTGCCAGCAGCGAAGGGACAGGGCCTTTTACCATGAACACTGAAGCTTTCTTT	few	TRBD1	TRBV2	TRBJ1-1
CASSLGTSDYNEQFF	TGTGCCAGCAGCTTAGGGACTAGCGATTACAATGAGCAGTTCTTC	NA	TRBD2	TRBV11-2	TRBJ2-1
CASSFTNDRATQYF	TGTGCCAGCAGCTTCACTAACGACAGGGCTACGCAGTATTTT	NA	TRBD1	TRBV7-9	TRBJ2-3
CASSPGVGGNQPQHF	TGTGCCAGCAGCCCGGGGGTGGGGGGCAATCAGCCCCAGCATTTT	NA	NA	TRBV7-9	TRBJ1-5
CASSLATLGSQPQHF	TGTGCCAGCAGCTTAGCGACCTTAGGGAGTCAGCCCCAGCATTTT	NA	NA	TRBV7-9	TRBJ1-5
CASSLAGDTEAFF	TGTGCCAGCAGCTTAGCAGGGGACACTGAAGCTTTCTTT	NA	NA	TRBV11-2	TRBJ1-1
CAWSGGGTSTDTQYF	TGTGCCTGGAGTGGCGGGGGGACTAGCACAGATACGCAGTATTTT	NA	TRBD2	TRBV30	TRBJ2-3
CASSRQQGANTGELFF	TGTGCCAGCAGCCGTCAACAGGGGGCGAACACCGGGGAGCTGTTTTTT	NA	TRBD1	TRBV7-9	TRBJ2-2
CSAAGATNEKLFF	TGCAGCGCTGCGGGCGCAACTAATGAAAAACTGTTTTTT	NA	NA	TRBV29-1	TRBJ1-4
CATSETSGGENYNEQFF	TGTGCCACCAGTGAGACTAGCGGGGGGGAGAACTACAATGAGCAGTTCTTC	NA	TRBD2	TRBV24-1	TRBJ2-1
CASSLGTNSNQPQHF	TGTGCCAGCAGTTTGGGGACAAATAGCAATCAGCCCCAGCATTTT	NA	NA	TRBV28	TRBJ1-5
CAITDSGDTYNEQFF	TGTGCCATCACAGATAGCGGGGATACTTACAATGAGCAGTTCTTC	NA	TRBD2	TRBV10-3	TRBJ2-1
CASSLASGGASYEQYF	TGCGCCAGCAGCTTGGCTAGCGGGGGGGCATCCTACGAGCAGTACTTC	NA	TRBD2	TRBV5-1	TRBJ2-7
CSVVGREGETQYF	TGCAGCGTTGTAGGCAGGGAGGGAGAGACCCAGTACTTC	NA	TRBD2	TRBV29-1	TRBJ2-5
CASQDSPRTGELFF	TGCGCCAGCCAGGACAGCCCGAGGACCGGGGAGCTGTTTTTT	NA	NA	TRBV10-1	TRBJ2-2
CASRTRGYEQYF	TGTGCCAGCAGAACAAGGGGATACGAGCAGTACTTC	NA	NA	TRBV6-5	TRBJ2-7
CASSQDGREQYF	TGTGCCAGCAGCCAAGACGGGAGGGAGCAGTACTTC	NA	TRBD2	TRBV4-2	TRBJ2-7
CASSLGPGGAFF	TGTGCCAGCAGCTTAGGACCGGGGGGAGCTTTCTTT	NA	NA	TRBV7-9	TRBJ1-1
CATSPRQAFNEKLFF	TGTGCCACCAGCCCTAGACAGGCGTTTAATGAAAAACTGTTTTTT	once	NA	TRBV15	TRBJ1-4
CASSLGLAGSDTQYF	TGCGCCAGCAGCTTGGGACTAGCGGGGTCGGATACGCAGTATTTT	once	TRBD2	TRBV5-1	TRBJ2-3
CASSLMGRANTGELFF	TGTGCCAGCAGCTTAATGGGCAGAGCGAACACCGGGGAGCTGTTTTTT	NA	NA	TRBV7-3	TRBJ2-2
CASSQYSGGVETQYF	TGCGCCAGCAGCCAATACAGCGGGGGGGTGGAGACCCAGTACTTC	NA	TRBD2	TRBV4-1	TRBJ2-5
CASSFGGIEQYF	TGTGCCAGCAGTTTCGGGGGGATTGAGCAGTACTTC	NA	TRBD2	TRBV12-3/TRBV12-4	TRBJ2-7
CASSLSAGTPLHF	TGTGCCAGCAGTTTATCGGCAGGCACACCCCTCCACTTT	NA	NA	TRBV12-3/TRBV12-4	TRBJ1-6
CASSDRPSTDTQYF	TGTGCCAGCAGTGACCGTCCTAGCACAGATACGCAGTATTTT	NA	NA	TRBV6-4	TRBJ2-3
CASSQVGARTTRDGYTF	TGTGCCAGCAGCCAAGTAGGAGCTCGAACCACTAGAGATGGCTACACCTTC	NA	NA	TRBV4-2	TRBJ1-2
CASSSNYGYTF	TGTGCCAGCAGTTCGAACTATGGCTACACCTTC	NA	NA	TRBV9	TRBJ1-2
CASSLGEGGNSFF	TGTGCCAGCAGCTTAGGGGAGGGGGGGAACTCTTTCTTT	NA	NA	TRBV7-9	TRBJ1-1
CASSQTGTGGRNTGELFF	TGCGCCAGCAGCCAGACCGGGACAGGGGGCCGAAACACCGGGGAGCTGTTTTTT	many	TRBD1	TRBV4-1	TRBJ2-2
CASSRWRFSYEQYF	TGTGCCAGCAGTAGGTGGAGGTTCTCCTACGAGCAGTACTTC	NA	NA	TRBV7-2	TRBJ2-7
CASRTGWNTEAFF	TGTGCCAGCAGAACAGGGTGGAACACTGAAGCTTTCTTT	NA	NA	TRBV6-5	TRBJ1-1
CASSLDRGSGELFF	TGCGCCAGCAGCTTGGACAGGGGGTCCGGGGAGCTGTTTTTT	NA	TRBD1	TRBV5-1	TRBJ2-2
CASSSFLAGDSTDTQYF	TGCGCCAGCAGCTCATTCTTAGCGGGGGATAGCACAGATACGCAGTATTTT	NA	TRBD2	TRBV5-1	TRBJ2-3